One and the same sample provided the 32 T cell receptor beta chains below, sequenced in a study of cytomegalovirus exposure and HLA in healthy donors. The study ran its PCR with 60 Vbeta and 13 Jbeta primers. TCRdb's copy holds only in-frame clones and misses some; the assay was immunoSEQ multiplex PCR. Of about 130,000 clones listed, roughly three quarters were seen once; the top ten hold over 1.5%. The sequenced sample consisted of PBMCs. The source is a woman aged 40 to 50 in good health and CMV-seronegative.

The chain recombines TRBV6-6 with TRBJ2-5; 11 positions match TRBD1. V shed 8 bases and J 7 bases; nucleotides not matched to a gene: 12. Germline V lookup: CDR1 MNHNY, CDR2 SVGAGI (reference sequence). The length of the CDR3 is 15 residues. CDR3 amino acids: CASRSGTGGVATQYF. DNA of the CDR3: TGTGCCAGCCGCTCCGGGACAGGGGGGGTAGCGACCCAGTACTTC.

The gene calls are TRBV15 and TRBJ2-1; 9 positions match TRBD1. Germline loops: CDR1 LNHNV, CDR2 YYDKDF (reference sequence). This CDR3 contains 18 residues. J lost 8 bases, V lost 1 base, and 15 bases had no gene match. CDR3 in DNA: TGTGCCACCAGCAGAGCCATAACGGTCGGGACAGGGTACCATGAGCAGTTCTTC. Amino acid sequence: CATSRAITVGTGYHEQFF.

This chain uses TRBV6-1 with TRBJ2-7, with 7 bases that match TRBD1. The CDR3 loop spans 14 amino acids. From germline, CDR1 is MNHNS and CDR2 SASEGT. V gave up 4 bases and J gave up 5 bases; unmatched junction bases: 8. In DNA form, the CDR3 reads TGTGCCAGCAGTGCCGTCGGGACAGACAACGAGCAGTACTTC. Its translation is CASSAVGTDNEQYF.

This chain links TRBV6-5 with TRBJ2-7; D not resolved. With 0 bases removed from V and 9 bases from J, the gap between germline ends came to 9 bases. The CDR3 has 12 amino acids. In germline, CDR1 is MNHEY, CDR2 SVGAGI. The CDR3 region has the DNA TGTGCCAGCAGTTACTCAGGAGTGGGGCAGTACTTC. Its translation: CASSYSGVGQYF.

V gene TRBV11-2 combines with J gene TRBJ1-2; D is perhaps TRBD1 (6 bases). From germline, CDR1 is SGHAT and CDR2 FQNNGV. The CDR3 loop spans 14 amino acids. The V end lost 5 bases, the J end lost 6 bases, and 16 bases lay between the germline ends. DNA of the CDR3: TGTGCCAGCAGCCGACAATATAGGGGGAATGGCTACACCTTC. Its translation is CASSRQYRGNGYTF.

The chain employs TRBV2 and TRBJ1-1, with 7 bases identical to TRBD1. The CDR3 consists of 15 residues. The V gene end was trimmed by 6 bases and the J gene end by 1 base; junction bases not matched to a gene: 8. From germline, CDR1 is SNHLY and CDR2 FYNNEI. The CDR3 coding sequence is TGTGCCAGCAGACAAGCAGGGGGTCCGAACACTGAAGCTTTCTTT. This codes for CASRQAGGPNTEAFF.

The chain has TRBV7-2 and TRBJ1-6, with a possible D match to TRBD1 (6 bases). Germline V gives CDR1 SGHTA, CDR2 FQGNSA. V gave up 5 bases and J gave up 8 bases, with 22 bases separating them. The CDR3 extends over 17 amino acids. CDR3 DNA: TGTGCCAGCAGCCCCCTACAGGGTCAAGGCGCCTATTCACCCCTCCACTTT. Translation gives CASSPLQGQGAYSPLHF.

This chain connects TRBV7-9 to TRBJ2-7, with 13 nucleotides matching TRBD2. J was trimmed by 2 bases and V by 5 bases; bases with no gene match: 9. Germline-derived CDR1 and CDR2 are SEHNR and FQNEAQ (reference sequence). This CDR3 has 17 amino acids. DNA for the CDR3: TGTGCCAGCAGCAAGACCGGACTAGCGGGGGACGCCTACGAGCAGTACTTC. Its protein is CASSKTGLAGDAYEQYF.

The V call is TRBV10-2, the J call TRBJ2-7; 10 bases are shared with TRBD2. With V trimmed by 4 bases and J by 4 bases, 10 bases remained unmatched. This CDR3 is built from 16 residues. CDR1 is WSHSY, CDR2 SAAADI, per germline. CDR3 region: CASSVGLAGVSYEQYF. The CDR3 DNA is TGCGCCAGCAGTGTTGGCCTAGCGGGAGTATCTTACGAGCAGTACTTC.

The CDR3 spells CASSAGLAGEETQYF. The CDR3 DNA reads as TGTGCCAGCAGCGCGGGACTAGCGGGAGAGGAGACCCAGTACTTC. The chain combines TRBV9 with TRBJ2-5, with 14 bases that match TRBD2. CDR1 SGDLS and CDR2 YYNGEE come from the germline V gene. Trimming at V came to 3 bases and at J to 5 bases, leaving 3 bases not matched to a gene. This CDR3 region has 15 residues.

The rearrangement uses TRBV6-5 and TRBJ1-5, with D unresolved. CDR3 length: 15 residues. The germline V gene encodes CDR1 MNHEY and CDR2 SVGAGI. The ends were cut back, 0 bases at V and 3 bases at J, with 9 bases in the middle. CDR3 nucleotides: TGTGCCAGCAGTTACTCCGGGGTTCCCAATCAGCCCCAGCATTTT. Protein product: CASSYSGVPNQPQHF.

The CDR3 DNA reads as TGTGCCAGCAGATCAAGCGGGACTCACTCCTACGAGCAGTACTTC. It yields the protein CASRSSGTHSYEQYF. The chain is built from TRBV28 and TRBJ2-7; 7 bases are a match to TRBD2. CDR3 length equals 15 residues. The trim removed 6 bases at V and 0 bases at J, leaving 8 bases unmatched. Germline CDR1 MDHEN, CDR2 SYDVKM. Drawing the rest from reference TRBV28 and TRBJ2-7, the complete variable domain is DVKVTQSSRYLVKRTGEKVFLECVQDMDHENMFWYRQDPGLGLRLIYFSYDVKMKEKGDIPEGYSVSREKKERFSLILESASTNQTSMYLCASRSSGTHSYEQYFGPGTRLTVT.

The chain has TRBV29-1 and TRBJ1-4, with a possible D match to TRBD1 (5 bases). The length of the CDR3 is 11 residues. With 4 bases removed from V and 8 bases from J, the gap between germline ends came to 8 bases. Germline V gene sequence: CDR1 SQVTM, CDR2 ANQGSEA. DNA of the CDR3: TGCAGCGTTGGGGGGGGAGAAAAACTGTTTTTT. Encoded protein: CSVGGGEKLFF.

The J gene is TRBJ2-5, the V gene TRBV7-2; D unclear. This CDR3 region has 14 residues. Germline CDR1 and CDR2: SGHTA and FQGNSA. V shed 5 bases and J shed 2 bases, with 12 bases lying between them. The CDR3 DNA is TGTGCCAGCAGCCCTTGGGCAGCTCAAGAGACCCAGTACTTC. Protein sequence: CASSPWAAQETQYF.

This clone was seen once. The rearrangement links TRBV30 to TRBJ1-4; 10 positions agree with TRBD1. CDR1 GTSNPN and CDR2 SVGIG come from the germline V gene (reference sequence). CDR3 length: 15 amino acids. The J segment lost 8 bases and the V segment lost 3 bases, leaving 9 bases of the junction unmatched. The CDR3 spells CAWRPGGQGGEKLFF. In nucleotides, the CDR3 is TGTGCCTGGAGGCCCGGCGGACAGGGGGGGGAAAAACTGTTTTTT.

A single count supports this clone. V usage is TRBV11-3 and J usage is TRBJ1-1; possibly TRBD1 for D (5 bases). The germline gives CDR1 SGHNT, CDR2 YENEEA. V was shortened by 5 bases and J by 1 base, with 14 bases between the two germline ends. The length of the CDR3 is 15 residues. The chain's CDR3 is CASSRGDGKNTEAFF. The CDR3 DNA follows: TGTGCCAGCAGCCGCGGGGACGGAAAGAACACTGAAGCTTTCTTT.

This chain links TRBV27 with TRBJ1-2, with D maybe TRBD1 (6 bases). CDR3 length equals 13 residues. V gave up 0 bases and J gave up 8 bases, with 10 bases separating them. The germline V gene has CDR1 MNHEY and CDR2 SMNVEV (reference sequence). The CDR3 DNA follows: TGTGCCAGCAGTTTATCGGAACAGGGAGGCTACACCTTC. It translates to CASSLSEQGGYTF.

This chain connects TRBV7-8 to TRBJ2-3, with D possibly TRBD2 on 5 matching bases. This CDR3 is 15 amino acids long. Trimming took 2 bases from V and 0 from J, leaving 9 bases between them. Looked up from germline, CDR1 is SGHVS and CDR2 is FQNEAQ. The CDR3 reads CASSLNTGSTDTQYF. DNA for the CDR3: TGTGCCAGCAGCTTAAATACGGGAAGCACAGATACGCAGTATTTT.

This clone appeared once. The gene calls are TRBV9 and TRBJ1-4; TRBD1 matches 7 bases. CDR1 and CDR2 (germline): SGDLS, YYNGEE. J was trimmed by 6 bases and V by 4 bases; bases with no gene match: 6. The CDR3 runs to 14 residues. CDR3 protein: CASSPGGRDEKLFF. The CDR3 DNA reads TGTGCCAGCAGCCCAGGGGGAAGAGATGAAAAACTGTTTTTT.

The chain has TRBV6-5 and TRBJ2-1; TRBD2 is a possible D gene (5 bases). Trimming took off 3 bases at V and 7 bases at J, with 13 bases between the two ends. The length of the CDR3 is 14 residues. Germline V gene sequence: CDR1 MNHEY, CDR2 SVGAGI. CDR3 sequence (DNA): TGTGCCAGCAGTTATGATCAGCGGATAAATGAGCAGTTCTTC. Protein product: CASSYDQRINEQFF.

The sample holds a few counts of this clone. The J gene is TRBJ2-2, the V gene TRBV6-6; 7 bases line up with TRBD2. Germline V gives CDR1 MNHNY, CDR2 SVGAGI (reference sequence). The CDR3 extends over 16 amino acids. The V segment lost 2 bases and the J segment 3 bases; nucleotides outside the gene matches: 6. The CDR3 nucleotides are TGTGCCAGCAGTTACCTCAGGGCGGGGGACACCGGGGAGCTGTTTTTT. Translation: CASSYLRAGDTGELFF.

The chain carries TRBV29-1 and TRBJ1-1; TRBD1 is a possible D gene (5 bases). The germline V and J ends were trimmed by 4 bases and 4 bases, with 19 bases remaining between them. The CDR3 sequence is 15 residues long. CDR1 and CDR2 from the germline V gene are SQVTM and ANQGSEA. Here the CDR3 reads CSVVRDPGGSTEAFF. The DNA of the CDR3 is TGCAGCGTTGTAAGGGACCCGGGGGGAAGCACTGAAGCTTTCTTT.

This chain links TRBV28 with TRBJ1-1; D is unresolved. This CDR3 has 15 residues. Germline V CDR1 and CDR2: MDHEN, SYDVKM. With 7 bases removed from V and 0 bases from J, the gap between germline ends came to 15 bases. The DNA of the CDR3 is TGTGCCAGCAAGCCCTCAACGGGGATGAACACTGAAGCTTTCTTT. It yields the protein CASKPSTGMNTEAFF. The whole variable domain, filled in from reference TRBV28 and TRBJ1-1, reads DVKVTQSSRYLVKRTGEKVFLECVQDMDHENMFWYRQDPGLGLRLIYFSYDVKMKEKGDIPEGYSVSREKKERFSLILESASTNQTSMYLCASKPSTGMNTEAFFGQGTRLTVV.

Only a few counts were recorded for this clone. The V call is TRBV6-5, the J call TRBJ2-4, with a weak D call TRBD1 (6 bases). This CDR3 is built from 15 residues. The germline CDR1 and CDR2 sequences are MNHEY and SVGAGI. V lost 5 bases to trimming and J lost 3 bases, with 14 bases between them. The CDR3 region has the DNA TGTGCCAGCAGTCCCCTCGTAGGGGGCAAAAACATTCAGTACTTC. This gives the protein CASSPLVGGKNIQYF.

The genes are TRBV6-1 and TRBJ1-1; no clear D gene. The ends were cut back, 3 bases at V and 3 bases at J, with 17 bases in the middle. The CDR3 consists of 16 residues. Germline V gene data show CDR1 as MNHNS and CDR2 as SASEGT. The CDR3 sequence: CASSEWLAGSDTEAFF. Here the CDR3 DNA reads TGTGCCAGCAGTGAGTGGTTAGCTGGGTCGGACACTGAAGCTTTCTTT.

The V and J genes are TRBV27 and TRBJ2-2; D remains unclear. The germline V gene has CDR1 MNHEY and CDR2 SMNVEV (reference sequence). The CDR3 consists of 14 residues. Between the trimmed V and J ends, which lost 4 bases and 3 bases, there was a span of 9 bases. In DNA form, the CDR3 reads TGTGCCAGCAGTTCCGGAGTGGACACCGGGGAGCTGTTTTTT. It translates to CASSSGVDTGELFF.

The chain combines TRBV13 with TRBJ2-5; D may be TRBD1 (5 bases). The tail of the sequence fits TRBJ2-7 better, so the J call may be wrong. The V gene's germline CDR1 is PRHDT and CDR2 FYEKMQ (reference sequence). This CDR3 spans 15 amino acids. The CDR3 sequence: CASSFKAGSAYEQYF. The CDR3 bases are TGTGCCAGCAGCTTTAAAGCAGGGTCGGCCTACGAGCAGTACTTC.

This sequence joins TRBV5-1 and TRBJ2-1; possibly TRBD1 for D (5 bases). The CDR3 sequence is 12 residues long. Trimming pared 8 bases from V and 6 bases from J, leaving 12 bases between. Germline-derived CDR1 and CDR2 are SGHRS and YFSETQ. The chain's CDR3 is CASSDTSNEQFF. The CDR3 nucleotides are TGCGCCAGTTCGGACACATCCAATGAGCAGTTCTTC.

This chain links TRBV6-4 with TRBJ2-7; 11 nucleotides agree with TRBD1. From germline, CDR1 is MRHNA and CDR2 SNTAGT. The junction had 8 bases not matched to a gene; V was cut back by 2 bases and J by 5 bases. The CDR3 contains 16 residues. CDR3 coding DNA: TGTGCCAGCAGTGACATGAGGACAGGGGGCAGGGACGAGCAGTACTTC. Translated, it gives CASSDMRTGGRDEQYF.

The CDR3 DNA sequence: TGTGCCTGGACCCCTAGCACAGATACGCAGTATTTT. Its protein product is CAWTPSTDTQYF. The gene calls are TRBV30 and TRBJ2-3; D call uncertain. This CDR3 comprises 12 residues. Per germline, CDR1 GTSNPN and CDR2 SVGIG (reference sequence). V shed 4 bases and J shed 0 bases, with 5 bases lying between them.

This clone appeared once. This chain links TRBV5-1 with TRBJ1-2, with 7 bases identical to TRBD1. Germline values: CDR1 SGHRS, CDR2 YFSETQ. The J segment lost 7 bases and the V segment lost 2 bases, leaving 8 bases of the junction unmatched. The CDR3 is made up of 14 amino acids. The CDR3 DNA follows: TGCGCCAGCAGCTTCCCCGGGACAGAGGGTGGCTACACCTTC. This translates into CASSFPGTEGGYTF.

V and J are TRBV27 and TRBJ1-2; D possibly corresponds to TRBD1 (5 bases). CDR3 size: 14 residues. Trimming removed 6 bases at V and 3 bases at J, with 14 bases between. Germline values: CDR1 MNHEY, CDR2 SMNVEV (reference sequence). CDR3 sequence: CASRSGREDYGYTF. As DNA, the CDR3 is TGTGCCAGCAGGTCAGGGAGGGAGGACTATGGCTACACCTTC.